These T cell receptor beta chains were read from a single sample in a study of response to subunit inactivated influenza vaccine. TCRdb fed the RT-PCR reads into MiXCR, producing one record per CDR3 protein. The sample yields roughly 760,000 distinct CDR3 sequences, about 20% seen once. The starting material was PBMCs from blood, obtained 4 to 6 days after vaccination. These receptors were taken from a man in his forties or fifties who received an inactivated influenza vaccine. Each CDR3 is given with its conserved first and last residue. A D gene is named only where the DNA matches it firmly. A row's size may be missing; if present it is once, few, many or a size class.

j_gene: TRBJ1-5; v_gene: TRBV20-1; abundance: -; d_gene: -; CDR3nt: TGCAGTGGGGGGCGGCAGCCCCAGCATTTT; CDR3aa: CSGGRQPQHF
j_gene: TRBJ2-7; v_gene: TRBV11-2; abundance: few; d_gene: TRBD2; CDR3nt: TGTGCCAGCACCGCATACCTAACTAGCGGGGGATCCTACGAGCAGTACTTC; CDR3aa: CASTAYLTSGGSYEQYF
j_gene: TRBJ2-3; v_gene: TRBV24-1; abundance: few; d_gene: -; CDR3nt: TGTGCCACCAGTGATCCCGGCCGAGGGTCAGATACGCAGTATTTT; CDR3aa: CATSDPGRGSDTQYF
j_gene: TRBJ2-1; v_gene: TRBV4-3; abundance: once; d_gene: -; CDR3nt: TGCGCCAGCAGCGAAAGAGCGGATACCTCCTACAATGAGCAGTTCTTC; CDR3aa: CASSERADTSYNEQFF
j_gene: TRBJ2-7; v_gene: TRBV12-3/TRBV12-4; abundance: many; d_gene: TRBD1; CDR3nt: TGTGCCAGCAGTTTCGACCAGGGGGTTCTTTTTTACGAGCAGTACTTC; CDR3aa: CASSFDQGVLFYEQYF
j_gene: TRBJ2-1; v_gene: TRBV20-1; abundance: -; d_gene: -; CDR3nt: TGCAGTGCTAGCCCAGACACCTACAATGAGCAGTTCTTC; CDR3aa: CSASPDTYNEQFF
j_gene: TRBJ2-7; v_gene: TRBV28; abundance: -; d_gene: -; CDR3nt: TGTGCCAGCAGTTTTCAGGGAATCGGGTACGAGCAGTACTTC; CDR3aa: CASSFQGIGYEQYF
j_gene: TRBJ2-5; v_gene: TRBV30; abundance: -; d_gene: -; CDR3nt: TGTGCCTTGGGGTCTGTGCGGCTACAAGAGACCCAGTACTTC; CDR3aa: CALGSVRLQETQYF
j_gene: TRBJ2-5; v_gene: TRBV3-1; abundance: -; d_gene: -; CDR3nt: TGTGCCAGCAGCCGGGGCCGGGACACCCAAGAGACCCAGTACTTC; CDR3aa: CASSRGRDTQETQYF
j_gene: TRBJ2-1; v_gene: TRBV18; abundance: once; d_gene: TRBD2; CDR3nt: TGTGCCAGCTCACCAAATCTAGCGGGAGGGAATGAGCAGTTCTTC; CDR3aa: CASSPNLAGGNEQFF
j_gene: TRBJ2-7; v_gene: TRBV7-9; abundance: few; d_gene: -; CDR3nt: TGTGCCAGCCAAGGGACGATGAGGGAGCAGTACTTC; CDR3aa: CASQGTMREQYF